The rows below give T cell receptor beta chains drawn from one sample of a study of blood T cell repertoires in COVID-19. The method was immunoSEQ multiplex PCR; TCRdb's version includes in-frame clones alone and lacks a portion of them. The sample lists over 110,000 clones, 80% to 85% occurring once. The specimen was PBMCs or T cells enriched from blood (not recorded which). These TCRs come from a man between 40 and 49 years old with acute COVID-19. Both conserved end residues are part of each CDR3. The D gene is left open where the match is weak. Not all rows give a size; the values are once, few, many and, for expanded clones, a class.

v_call,j_call,d_call,clone_size,cdr3_aa,cdr3_nt
TRBV18,TRBJ1-2,NA,NA,CASSHRELYGYTF,TGTGCCAGCTCACATAGGGAGCTCTATGGCTACACCTTC
TRBV29-1,TRBJ2-1,NA,NA,CSVVQAGSYNEQFF,TGCAGCGTTGTACAAGCAGGATCGTACAATGAGCAGTTCTTC
TRBV6-5,TRBJ2-1,NA,NA,CASSYGGNSYNEQFF,TGTGCCAGCAGTTATGGGGGGAACTCCTACAATGAGCAGTTCTTC
TRBV28,TRBJ1-6,NA,NA,CASSTVMALHF,TGTGCCAGCAGTACGGTTATGGCCCTCCACTTT
TRBV28,TRBJ2-1,NA,NA,CASSPSSEGEGNEQFF,TGTGCCAGCAGTCCCTCAAGCGAGGGGGAAGGCAATGAGCAGTTCTTC
TRBV18,TRBJ2-3,NA,NA,CASSTRGMDTDTQYF,TGTGCCAGCTCAACCAGAGGCATGGACACAGATACGCAGTATTTT
TRBV7-9,TRBJ2-7,TRBD2,NA,CASSSGTNSYEQYF,TGTGCCAGCAGCTCCGGGACTAACTCCTACGAGCAGTACTTC
TRBV3-1/TRBV3-2,TRBJ2-1,NA,once,CASSQGLDSYNEQFF,TGTGCCAGCAGCCAAGGACTGGACAGCTACAATGAGCAGTTCTTC
TRBV29-1,TRBJ2-7,TRBD2,NA,CSVATSGTYEQYF,TGCAGCGTTGCGACTAGCGGGACCTACGAGCAGTACTTC
TRBV6-2/TRBV6-3,TRBJ2-5,NA,NA,CASSYDEAETQYF,TGTGCCAGCAGTTACGACGAGGCGGAGACCCAGTACTTC
TRBV27,TRBJ2-7,TRBD1,NA,CASSRQGTNEQYF,TGTGCCAGCAGTCGACAGGGAACAAACGAGCAGTACTTC
TRBV10-3,TRBJ1-1,TRBD1,NA,CAISTGGVNTEAFF,TGTGCCATCAGCACAGGGGGGGTGAACACTGAAGCTTTCTTT
TRBV27,TRBJ1-1,NA,NA,CASSQRRTDNLNTEAFF,TGTGCCAGCAGCCAACGACGGACGGACAATTTGAACACTGAAGCTTTCTTT
TRBV18,TRBJ2-2,TRBD2,NA,CASSPTSGTNTGELFF,TGTGCCAGCTCACCAACTAGCGGGACGAACACCGGGGAGCTGTTTTTT
TRBV7-6,TRBJ2-3,NA,NA,CASSLVAVDTQYF,TGTGCCAGCAGCTTAGTTGCAGTAGATACGCAGTATTTT
TRBV3-1/TRBV3-2,TRBJ2-7,TRBD2,few,CASSQDTSGGLYEQYF,TGTGCCAGCAGCCAAGATACCAGCGGGGGCCTCTACGAGCAGTACTTC
TRBV7-2,TRBJ2-1,TRBD2,few,CASSFPSGRGGEQFF,TGTGCCAGCAGCTTCCCTAGCGGGAGGGGAGGAGAGCAGTTCTTC
TRBV7-2,TRBJ1-2,TRBD1,NA,CASSIGTEYGYTF,TGTGCCAGCAGCATTGGGACAGAATATGGCTACACCTTC
TRBV28,TRBJ2-3,NA,NA,CASSFGASTGTDTQYF,TGTGCCAGCAGTTTCGGAGCTTCGACCGGCACAGATACGCAGTATTTT
TRBV28,TRBJ1-4,NA,NA,CASSPPRGTNEKLFF,TGTGCCAGCAGCCCTCCTCGAGGGACTAATGAAAAACTGTTTTTT
TRBV3-1/TRBV3-2,TRBJ2-5,NA,NA,CASSPGTSGGETQYF,TGTGCCAGCAGCCCCGGGACAAGCGGAGGCGAGACCCAGTACTTC
TRBV11-3,TRBJ2-2,NA,once,CASSPQTPAGTGELFF,TGTGCCAGCAGCCCGCAGACACCTGCGGGCACCGGGGAGCTGTTTTTT
TRBV5-3,TRBJ2-7,TRBD2,NA,CARSLVPTSGTFYEQYF,TGTGCCAGAAGCTTGGTCCCCACTAGCGGGACGTTCTACGAGCAGTACTTC
TRBV3-1/TRBV3-2,TRBJ2-7,TRBD1,NA,CASSPQTGSTYEQYF,TGTGCCAGCAGCCCCCAGACAGGGTCCACCTACGAGCAGTACTTC
TRBV24-1,TRBJ2-5,NA,NA,CATSDPGPETQYF,TGTGCCACCAGTGACCCAGGGCCGGAGACCCAGTACTTC
TRBV27,TRBJ1-3,NA,NA,CASSLGEGSGNTIYF,TGTGCCAGCAGTTTGGGGGAGGGCTCTGGAAACACCATATATTTT
TRBV27,TRBJ1-1,TRBD1,NA,CASSLSQTGDTEAFF,TGTGCCAGCAGTCTAAGCCAAACAGGGGACACTGAAGCTTTCTTT
TRBV11-3,TRBJ2-5,NA,NA,CASSPPLQETQYF,TGTGCCAGCAGCCCCCCCCTACAAGAGACCCAGTACTTC
TRBV10-3,TRBJ2-5,NA,NA,CAISESRETQYF,TGTGCCATCAGCGAGTCGAGGGAGACCCAGTACTTC
TRBV6-5,TRBJ2-7,TRBD1,NA,CASSYTNRGHREQYF,TGTGCCAGCAGTTACACAAACAGGGGGCATCGGGAGCAGTACTTC
TRBV6-5,TRBJ1-6,NA,NA,CASSYSANSPLHF,TGTGCCAGCAGTTACTCGGCAAATTCACCCCTCCACTTT
TRBV4-1,TRBJ1-4,TRBD1,NA,CASSQGGDRNEKLFF,TGCGCCAGCAGCCAAGGGGGGGACAGGAATGAAAAACTGTTTTTT
TRBV2,TRBJ2-1,TRBD2,NA,CAIPGSGRAKRNEQFF,TGTGCCATCCCGGGTAGCGGGAGGGCCAAAAGGAATGAGCAGTTCTTC
TRBV7-8,TRBJ2-3,TRBD2,NA,CASTHASGSSPSTDTQYF,TGTGCCAGCACCCACGCTAGCGGGAGTTCGCCTAGCACAGATACGCAGTATTTT
TRBV6-2/TRBV6-3,TRBJ2-5,NA,NA,CASSSSVETQYF,TGTGCCAGCAGTTCCTCCGTCGAGACCCAGTACTTC
TRBV11-3,TRBJ2-2,TRBD2,NA,CASSTNFAGGANTGELFF,TGTGCCAGCAGCACTAACTTTGCGGGGGGCGCGAACACCGGGGAGCTGTTTTTT
TRBV9,TRBJ2-2,NA,NA,CASSVNSRGDGELFF,TGTGCCAGCAGCGTAAACTCCAGGGGGGACGGGGAGCTGTTTTTT
TRBV30,TRBJ1-1,NA,NA,CAWWGVSNTEAFF,TGTGCCTGGTGGGGGGTTTCGAACACTGAAGCTTTCTTT
TRBV28,TRBJ2-1,TRBD2,NA,CASSTRTSGKDEQFF,TGTGCCAGCAGTACCCGGACTAGCGGGAAGGATGAGCAGTTCTTC
TRBV7-2,TRBJ1-3,NA,NA,CASSLRRGGGNTIYF,TGTGCCAGCAGCTTAAGGCGCGGGGGCGGAAACACCATATATTTT
TRBV18,TRBJ1-2,TRBD1,NA,CASSPQGGYGYTF,TGTGCCAGCTCACCCCAGGGGGGCTATGGCTACACCTTC
TRBV11-2,TRBJ2-3,TRBD2,few,CASSSVAGPTDTQYF,TGTGCCAGCAGCTCCGTAGCGGGGCCCACAGATACGCAGTATTTT
TRBV5-1,TRBJ2-5,TRBD2,NA,CASGLAGVETQYF,TGCGCCAGCGGACTAGCGGGAGTAGAGACCCAGTACTTC
TRBV15,TRBJ2-1,NA,once,CATSRDRYNEQFF,TGTGCCACCAGCAGAGACAGATACAATGAGCAGTTCTTC
TRBV28,TRBJ2-2,TRBD2,once,CASSSVASGSTGELFF,TGTGCCAGCAGCTCCGTTGCTAGCGGGAGCACCGGGGAGCTGTTTTTT
TRBV6-5,TRBJ2-7,NA,NA,CASSTRDSSYEQYF,TGTGCCAGCTCCACGCGGGACAGCTCCTACGAGCAGTACTTC
TRBV28,TRBJ2-7,TRBD1,NA,CASSWQGVDYEQYF,TGTGCCAGCAGTTGGCAGGGGGTTGACTACGAGCAGTACTTC
TRBV9,TRBJ1-4,TRBD1,NA,CASSQTTGQGAEKLFF,TGTGCCAGCAGCCAAACTACGGGACAGGGCGCGGAAAAACTGTTTTTT
TRBV28,TRBJ1-2,NA,NA,CASSTWDSEYGYTF,TGTGCCAGCAGTACCTGGGACTCTGAATATGGCTACACCTTC
TRBV12-3/TRBV12-4,TRBJ1-2,NA,NA,CASSLETGYGYTF,TGTGCCAGCAGTTTGGAAACAGGGTATGGCTACACCTTC
TRBV15,TRBJ2-7,NA,NA,CALYYEQYF,TGTGCCCTCTACTACGAGCAGTACTTC
TRBV9,TRBJ2-7,TRBD2,few,CASSPNLGRTIYEQYF,TGTGCCAGCAGCCCTAACCTCGGGAGGACTATATACGAGCAGTACTTC
TRBV28,TRBJ2-1,NA,NA,CASTPGESEQFF,TGTGCCAGCACCCCCGGGGAGTCTGAGCAGTTCTTC
TRBV4-3,TRBJ1-5,TRBD1,NA,CASSQVTPGQINQPQHF,TGCGCCAGCAGCCAGGTAACACCGGGACAGATAAATCAGCCCCAGCATTTT
TRBV28,TRBJ1-5,NA,once,CASSLARRKPQHF,TGTGCCAGCAGTTTAGCCCGGAGGAAGCCCCAGCATTTT
TRBV4-3,TRBJ1-2,TRBD1,NA,CASSPEGQLYGYTF,TGCGCCAGCAGCCCAGAGGGACAGTTATATGGCTACACCTTC
TRBV7-9,TRBJ1-3,NA,NA,CASSPEGRSGNTIYF,TGTGCCAGCAGTCCCGAGGGTCGATCTGGAAACACCATATATTTT